This TCR beta chain is from a study of cytomegalovirus exposure and HLA in healthy donors. Overall study findings and caveats: TCR beta chains associated with HLA were, in a later analysis, more clonally expanded than equally common others. TCR beta V segments were, for the most part, productive about 87% or about 30% of the time in an earlier analysis.

The sample holds a few counts of this clone. Its target is not known. Trimming shortened V by 1 base and J by 5 bases, and 14 bases separated the two germline ends. This CDR3 comprises 15 residues. Germline CDR1 and CDR2: LGHNA and YSLEER. Both 60 Vbeta primers and 13 Jbeta primers went into the PCR. The table came from immunoSEQ multiplex PCR; TCRdb's copy has only in-frame clones and leaves some out. The data show 90,000 to 100,000 clones, about 80% seen once. The genes are TRBV4-3 and TRBJ1-2, with a tentative D call TRBD1 (6 bases). The receptor was derived from a man in his sixties in good health and CMV-seropositive. Sequenced material: PBMCs. Here the CDR3 reads CASSQASTGVYGYTF. The CDR3 region has the DNA TGCGCCAGCAGCCAAGCCTCGACAGGAGTATATGGCTACACCTTC.